This T cell receptor (beta chain) was captured by sequencing in a study of cytomegalovirus exposure and HLA in healthy donors. Use of 60 Vbeta and 13 Jbeta primers characterized the PCR. Using immunoSEQ multiplex PCR, the repertoire was profiled, and TCRdb retains in-frame clones only, with some absent. The table lists under 250,000 clones, more than 65% of them singletons. As to this clone: Its antigen is not known.

The CDR3 runs 18 residues. Germline CDR1 is SGHKS and CDR2 is YYEKEE (reference sequence). Trimming cost V 0 bases and J 4 bases, with 22 bases left between them. Study-wide points: Rarity characterized most TCR sequences, yet some public TCRs appeared in many donors. The study put 150 to 200 TCR beta chains on its list as cytomegalovirus-associated.

Material: PBMCs. This chain joins TRBV5-5 and TRBJ1-1; D is unclear. This receptor was identified in a man aged 18-30 years in good health and CMV-seronegative. The CDR3 nucleotides are TGTGCCAGCAGCTTGGGAGTGGGTTTCGGGGTTTGGGGCACTGAAGCTTTCTTT. It yields the protein CASSLGVGFGVWGTEAFF.